The TCR beta chain under discussion was sequenced for a study of cytomegalovirus exposure and HLA in healthy donors. The PCR had 60 Vbeta and 13 Jbeta primers. Sequencing was performed with immunoSEQ multiplex PCR; in TCRdb, only in-frame clones are kept and a portion is missing. Recorded for this sample: about 120,000 clones. The CDR3 sequence is 14 residues long. V was cut by 6 bases and J by 0 bases, with 9 bases left in between. Germline-derived CDR1 and CDR2 are MNHNS and SASEGT. This TCR came from a man aged 18 to 30 in good health and CMV-seronegative. Sequenced: PBMCs. The chain combines TRBV6-1 with TRBJ2-1; perhaps TRBD1 as D (5 bases). The CDR3 here is CASRTVSSYNEQFF. For the CDR3, the DNA is TGTGCCAGCAGGACAGTTAGCTCCTACAATGAGCAGTTCTTC.